A selection of T cell receptor beta chains follows, all from one sample in a study of shared clonotypes between healthy human individuals. Clones were sequenced by immunoSEQ multiplex PCR, and TCRdb holds only the in-frame ones, with some missing. Among about 680,000 clones, around 73% were seen once, and the ten largest hold around 1.8%. The sequenced material came from memory CD4+ T cells sorted from blood. The receptor set was obtained from a woman aged 25 to 39 in good health. CDR3s include the opening cysteine and the closing phenylalanine or tryptophan. D genes are given only for firm matches. Only part of the rows carry a size: once, few, many, or a class if the clone is expanded.

J gene,V gene,D gene,clone size,CDR3 DNA,CDR3 protein
TRBJ2-7,TRBV28,NA,NA,TGTGCCAGCAGCTCTGGACAGGGAGGGTACTACGAGCAGTACTTC,CASSSGQGGYYEQYF
TRBJ1-2,TRBV7-2,TRBD1,NA,TGTGCCAGCAGCCGGACGACAGGGCCTGGCTATGGCTACACCTTC,CASSRTTGPGYGYTF
TRBJ2-3,TRBV30,NA,NA,TGTGCCTGGAGGGCGTCTGGAGATACGCAGTATTTT,CAWRASGDTQYF
TRBJ1-5,TRBV6-1,TRBD1,NA,TGTGCCAGCAGTGAATGGACAGGGACGAAGCCCCAGCATTTT,CASSEWTGTKPQHF
TRBJ2-7,TRBV11-2,NA,NA,TGTGCCAGCAGCTTAGAGGGTAGCGCGTCTTCCTACGAGCAGTACTTC,CASSLEGSASSYEQYF
TRBJ2-3,TRBV6-5,NA,NA,TGTGCCAGCAGTTTAGGGAGGTCCCCCCCAGATACGCAGTATTTT,CASSLGRSPPDTQYF
TRBJ2-1,TRBV5-4,NA,once,TGTGCCAGCAGCTTGAACGGGAACAGACAGTTCTTC,CASSLNGNRQFF
TRBJ2-3,TRBV28,NA,NA,TGTGCCAGCAGTTCCAGACATGCAGATACGCAGTATTTT,CASSSRHADTQYF
TRBJ2-1,TRBV2,NA,medium-sized,TGTGCCAGCAGAAGCAGTAGCACTGAGCAGTTCTTC,CASRSSSTEQFF
TRBJ2-7,TRBV7-2,TRBD2,NA,TGTGCCAGCAGCCGCCGACTAGCGGGTACTTCCTACGAGCAGTACTTC,CASSRRLAGTSYEQYF
TRBJ2-1,TRBV11-2,TRBD2,NA,TGTGCCAGCAGCTTAATAGCGGGAGGGTGGAATGAGCAGTTCTTC,CASSLIAGGWNEQFF
TRBJ2-7,TRBV20-1,NA,NA,TGCAGTGCTAGCTCCTACGAGCAGTACTTC,CSASSYEQYF
TRBJ2-3,TRBV5-1,NA,many,TGCGCCAGCAGCGTAAGCTTCACAGATACGCAGTATTTT,CASSVSFTDTQYF
TRBJ1-5,TRBV6-6,TRBD1,NA,TGTGCCAGCAAGACTCAGACAGGGGGTAATCAGCCCCAGCATTTT,CASKTQTGGNQPQHF
TRBJ2-7,TRBV15,TRBD2,once,TGTGCCACCAGCAGAGATTTCGGGAGACTAGCGGGAGCCGAGCAGTACTTC,CATSRDFGRLAGAEQYF
TRBJ2-7,TRBV10-1,NA,NA,TGCGCCAGCAGTGAGTCTTCGGGGGCCTACGAGCAGTACTTC,CASSESSGAYEQYF
TRBJ2-7,TRBV6-1,TRBD2,few,TGTGCCAGCAGTGACCAACCGGGACTAGCCCTGGGGGGTGAGCAGTACTTC,CASSDQPGLALGGEQYF
TRBJ2-7,TRBV19,NA,NA,TGTGCCAGTAGTATAGCCCCGCTAGTGGGGGAGCAGTACTTC,CASSIAPLVGEQYF
TRBJ2-7,TRBV11-3,TRBD1,NA,TGTGCCAGCAGGCGAACAGGGGAGAGCTCTTACGAGCAGTACTTC,CASRRTGESSYEQYF
TRBJ2-3,TRBV30,NA,many,TGTGCCTGGAGTACATTCCTTAGCGGAACTAAGGGAGATACGCAGTATTTT,CAWSTFLSGTKGDTQYF
TRBJ1-1,TRBV4-2,TRBD1,NA,TGTGCCAGCAGCCGCCAGGGGGGCACAGACACTGAAGCTTTCTTT,CASSRQGGTDTEAFF
TRBJ1-3,TRBV7-9,NA,NA,TGTGCCAGCAGCTTATATGACCGTTGGGGAAACACCATATATTTT,CASSLYDRWGNTIYF
TRBJ2-2,TRBV27,NA,NA,TGTGCCAGCAGCAGGGACCAACGGGGGACCGGGGAGCTGTTTTTT,CASSRDQRGTGELFF
TRBJ1-2,TRBV25-1,TRBD1,NA,TGTGCCAGCAGTGCAGGGACAGTTGGCTACACCTTC,CASSAGTVGYTF
TRBJ1-2,TRBV7-3,NA,NA,TGTGCCAGCAGCTTAGGGGCCTGGGGCTATGGCTACACCTTC,CASSLGAWGYGYTF
TRBJ2-5,TRBV5-4,TRBD2,NA,TGTGCCAGCAGCTTAGGACTAGCGGATGAGACCCAGTACTTC,CASSLGLADETQYF
TRBJ1-1,TRBV5-1,NA,NA,TGCGCCAGCAGCTTGGACCGTCCCGAGGTCACTGAAGCTTTCTTT,CASSLDRPEVTEAFF
TRBJ2-5,TRBV15,TRBD1,NA,TGTGCCGCCAGCAGAGTTATCGGGACAGGGGGTGAGACCCAGTACTTC,CAASRVIGTGGETQYF
TRBJ2-5,TRBV6-5,NA,NA,TGTGCCAGCAGTTACGGCACTCTGCCGGGGACCCAGTACTTC,CASSYGTLPGTQYF
TRBJ2-5,TRBV7-6,NA,few,TGTGCCAGCAGCTTAGCGCCAGGTGGAGAGACCCAGTACTTC,CASSLAPGGETQYF
TRBJ2-7,TRBV27,NA,NA,TGTGCCAGCAGTTTCAGCCGGAGCTCCTACGAGCAGTACTTC,CASSFSRSSYEQYF
TRBJ2-7,TRBV28,TRBD1,NA,TGTGCCAGCAGTTTATTTCTCCGGCGACAGGGTTCCTACGAGCAGTACTTC,CASSLFLRRQGSYEQYF
TRBJ1-4,TRBV6-5,NA,NA,TGTGCCAGCCACAGGATGGGAGGAGAAAAACTGTTTTTT,CASHRMGGEKLFF
TRBJ1-2,TRBV5-6,NA,NA,TGTGCCAGCAGCTTGCGAGGCAACGCTAACTATGGCTACACCTTC,CASSLRGNANYGYTF
TRBJ2-1,TRBV5-4,TRBD2,NA,TGTGCCAGCAGCTTGGGTAGCGGGATCGGATCCTACAATGAGCAGTTCTTC,CASSLGSGIGSYNEQFF
TRBJ2-7,TRBV5-1,NA,NA,TGCGCCAGCAGCCCGGGGATCGGTGTCTACGAGCAGTACTTC,CASSPGIGVYEQYF
TRBJ2-5,TRBV7-3,NA,many,TGTGCCAGCAGCTCGGGGGCACAAGAGACCCAGTACTTC,CASSSGAQETQYF
TRBJ2-3,TRBV6-6,NA,few,TGTGCCAGCAGTTATGCTTCGGGTTCTGGCACAGATACGCAGTATTTT,CASSYASGSGTDTQYF
TRBJ1-5,TRBV6-1,NA,NA,TGTGCCAGCAGTCCCCTGCATAGCAATCAGCCCCAGCATTTT,CASSPLHSNQPQHF
TRBJ1-1,TRBV28,NA,once,TGTGCCAGCTACGTACCCGGTCTTTTGGGAGCTTTCTTT,CASYVPGLLGAFF
TRBJ2-7,TRBV27,NA,NA,TGTGCCAGCGGACGACCGCCTGGCAGCTCCTACGAGCAGTACTTC,CASGRPPGSSYEQYF
TRBJ2-7,TRBV11-2,TRBD1,NA,TGTGCCAGCAGCTCAAAGAGTCCGGGACAGGGGGCCTACGAGCAGTACTTC,CASSSKSPGQGAYEQYF
TRBJ1-2,TRBV6-1,NA,few,TGTGCCAGCGCCCGGGGGCTAGAAGACTATGGCTACACCTTC,CASARGLEDYGYTF
TRBJ2-7,TRBV5-6,NA,NA,TGTGCCAGCAGCTTGTGGTGGCAGGGGATCTACGAGCAGTACTTC,CASSLWWQGIYEQYF
TRBJ2-1,TRBV5-1,NA,NA,TGCGCCAGCAGCTTGGATTGGGACTCCTACAATGAGCAGTTCTTC,CASSLDWDSYNEQFF
TRBJ1-1,TRBV4-1,TRBD1,NA,TGCGCCAGCAGCCAGAGACAGGGCCGAGGGGACACTGAAGCTTTCTTT,CASSQRQGRGDTEAFF
TRBJ1-3,TRBV27,NA,NA,TGTGCCAGCAGTTTAAGGAGGGGCGCAGGAAACACCATATATTTT,CASSLRRGAGNTIYF
TRBJ1-1,TRBV10-3,NA,NA,TGTGCCATCAGGGAGGGGACACTGATGAACACTGAAGCTTTCTTT,CAIREGTLMNTEAFF
TRBJ1-5,TRBV28,NA,NA,TGTGCCAGCAGGGGCCCAAATCAGCCCCAGCATTTT,CASRGPNQPQHF
TRBJ2-3,TRBV7-3,NA,NA,TGTGCCAGCAGCTTCGGGCGTACAGATACGCAGTATTTT,CASSFGRTDTQYF
TRBJ1-2,TRBV5-5,NA,NA,TGTGCCAGCAGCTCGGAACAGGGTTGGGGCTACACCTTC,CASSSEQGWGYTF
TRBJ1-5,TRBV6-1,NA,NA,TGTGCCAGCACTGGGAACAGGGCCCAGGGGCCCCAGCATTTT,CASTGNRAQGPQHF
TRBJ2-5,TRBV27,NA,NA,TGTGCCAGCAGTCGGACGGAACAAGAGACCCAGTACTTC,CASSRTEQETQYF
TRBJ1-4,TRBV5-5,NA,NA,TGTGCCAGCAGCTCGAGTCAGGGCTTAGTTGAAAAACTGTTTTTT,CASSSSQGLVEKLFF
TRBJ1-4,TRBV6-1,NA,few,TGTGCCAGCAGTGAAGGAGGGATAAATGAAAAACTGTTTTTT,CASSEGGINEKLFF
TRBJ2-1,TRBV27,TRBD2,few,TGTGCCAGCAGATCAAGACTAGCGGGGAGCTCCTACAATGAGCAGTTCTTC,CASRSRLAGSSYNEQFF
TRBJ2-1,TRBV10-3,TRBD2,NA,TGTGCCATCAGTGGTCCCGGGACTAGCGGGAGTTTTTACAATGAGCAGTTCTTC,CAISGPGTSGSFYNEQFF
TRBJ2-1,TRBV10-1,TRBD1,NA,TGCGCCAGCAGTGAGGGACAGGGTTGGGGTGAGCAGTTCTTC,CASSEGQGWGEQFF
TRBJ1-2,TRBV28,NA,NA,TGTGCCAGCAGCCCAAGTACCTATGGCTACACCTTC,CASSPSTYGYTF
TRBJ1-4,TRBV28,NA,NA,TGTGCCAGCAGTTCACTCCTTCTACAGACCCAGAGATCAACTAATGAAAAACTGTTTTTT,CASSSLLLQTQRSTNEKLFF